The 22 T cell receptor beta chains reported below all come from one sample, sequenced in a study of PD-1 blockade in classical Hodgkin lymphoma. Libraries were prepared by immunoSEQ multiplex PCR; TCRdb keeps only in-frame clonotypes and omits some of them. The sample yields approximately 61,000 clones, roughly nine tenths seen once. Every patient was affected by relapse after autologous stem cell transplantation, while exposure to brentuximab vedotin was not uniform. The specimen comprised peripheral blood mononuclear cells (PBMCs), sampled at baseline. The receptors shown here come from a human donor with classical Hodgkin lymphoma.

This clone was recorded once. The V and J genes are TRBV6-6 and TRBJ2-7; no clear D. The germline V and J ends were trimmed by 0 bases and 3 bases, with 9 bases remaining between them. This CDR3 has 14 residues. CDR1 is MNHNY and CDR2 is SVGAGI in the germline V gene (reference sequence). CDR3 protein: CASSYSPCCYEQYF. In nucleotides, the CDR3 is TGTGCCAGCAGTTACTCGCCATGCTGCTACGAGCAGTACTTC.

The gene calls are TRBV23-1 and TRBJ1-3, with 9 bases identical to TRBD1. TRBV23-1 is classed as an ORF, of uncertain function. This CDR3 has 20 residues. With V trimmed by 1 base and J by 2 bases, 15 bases remained unmatched. The CDR3 coding sequence is TGCGCCAGCAGTCAATGGGTTGGGACAGGGAGCAATAGGGCTGGAAACACCATATATTTT. Protein: CASSQWVGTGSNRAGNTIYF.

This sequence joins TRBV5-1 and TRBJ1-2; tentatively, D is TRBD1 (6 bases). From germline, CDR1 is SGHRS and CDR2 YFSETQ. This CDR3 has 14 residues. V shed 3 bases and J shed 7 bases, with 16 bases lying between them. DNA of the CDR3: TGCGCCAGCAGCTGGGAGGAGGGCAGGGGTGGCTACACCTTC. This translates into CASSWEEGRGGYTF.

This chain joins TRBV5-1 and TRBJ2-1; TRBD2 agrees at 8 bases. Trimming at V came to 3 bases and at J to 7 bases, leaving 3 bases not matched to a gene. The CDR3 has 13 residues. CDR1 is SGHRS and CDR2 is YFSETQ in the germline V gene. This CDR3 reads CASSYSGENEQFF. The CDR3, as DNA: TGCGCCAGCAGCTATAGCGGGGAGAATGAGCAGTTCTTC.

The V call is TRBV28, the J call TRBJ1-2, with 7 bases lining up with TRBD1. Germline V gene data show CDR1 as MDHEN and CDR2 as SYDVKM. CDR3 length equals 18 residues. After removal of 4 bases from V and 3 bases from J, the junction contained 17 bases not matched to a gene. CDR3 in amino acids: CASSSDFLVLGTDYGYTF. In nucleotides, the CDR3 is TGTGCCAGCAGTTCAGATTTCCTCGTCTTAGGGACAGACTATGGCTACACCTTC.

The chain has TRBV4-1 and TRBJ1-2; D is undetermined. Germline assignment: CDR1 MGHRA and CDR2 YSYEKL. V shed 0 bases and J shed 0 bases, with 11 bases lying between them. This CDR3 contains 16 residues. The CDR3 region has the DNA TGCGCCAGCAGCCAAGATAACGGGGTCGCTAACTATGGCTACACCTTC. Translated: CASSQDNGVANYGYTF.

CDR3 nucleotide sequence: TGTGCCAGCAGTGAAGTGGGAACTGGTACTGAAGCTTTCTTT. Translating it yields CASSEVGTGTEAFF. The chain carries TRBV6-1 and TRBJ1-1, with D unclear. CDR1 MNHNS and CDR2 SASEGT come from the germline V gene. The ends were cut back, 1 base at V and 5 bases at J, with 11 bases in the middle. The CDR3 is made up of 14 amino acids.

The chain joins TRBV6-5 to TRBJ2-5; a weak D match, TRBD2 (5 bases). Germline V gives CDR1 MNHEY, CDR2 SVGAGI. V lost 5 bases to trimming and J lost 7 bases, with 14 bases between them. The CDR3 has 13 amino acids. This CDR3 is CASSRGVRGTQYF. DNA of the CDR3: TGTGCCAGCAGTAGAGGCGTCCGGGGGACCCAGTACTTC.

The rearrangement joins TRBV21-1 to TRBJ2-7; TRBD2 is the table's D call and was not checked against the DNA. TRBV21-1 is annotated as a pseudogene. The CDR3 runs 13 residues. CDR3 DNA: TGTGCCAGCAGCACGGCGGGCAGTTACGAGCAGTACTTC. This gives the protein CASSTAGSYEQYF.

The rearrangement links TRBV27 to TRBJ1-2; 11 bases are a match to TRBD1. The J segment lost 3 bases and the V segment lost 0 bases, leaving 3 bases of the junction unmatched. Germline V gene lookup returns CDR1 MNHEY and CDR2 SMNVEV (reference sequence). The CDR3 loop spans 16 amino acids. CDR3 nucleotides: TGTGCCAGCAGTTTATCTCGGACAGGGGGCTACTATGGCTACACCTTC. Translating it yields CASSLSRTGGYYGYTF.

The chain has TRBV6-5 and TRBJ2-4; TRBD1 is a possible D gene (6 bases). V lost 6 bases and J 2 bases, leaving 11 bases between the germline ends. There are 14 residues in the CDR3. Germline V CDR1 and CDR2: MNHEY, SVGAGI. Here the CDR3 reads CASRDSRTKNIQYF. In DNA form, the CDR3 reads TGTGCCAGCAGGGACAGTCGTACCAAAAACATTCAGTACTTC.

In DNA form, the CDR3 reads TGTGCCAGCAGCGGGGACGGGGGCCGGGGGCCTTCCTACGAGCAGTACTTC. Protein product: CASSGDGGRGPSYEQYF. The rearrangement joins TRBV7-6 to TRBJ2-7, with D possibly called TRBD1 or TRBD2 (6 bases each). Trimming removed 5 bases from V and 1 base from J, with 21 bases in between. Germline V lookup: CDR1 SGHVS, CDR2 FNYEAQ. The CDR3 contains 17 residues.

CDR3 in DNA: TGCGCCAGCAGCCAAGTTCCGGGACAGGGGGATCATGAGCAGTTCTTC. Encoded protein: CASSQVPGQGDHEQFF. The genes are TRBV4-1 and TRBJ2-1; 11 bases are a match to TRBD1. The CDR3 has 16 amino acids. V was pared by 1 base and J by 8 bases, with 7 bases of the junction left unmatched. CDR1 is MGHRA, CDR2 YSYEKL, per germline.

The chain carries TRBV7-6 and TRBJ2-4, with 9 bases aligning to TRBD2. V dropped 5 bases and J dropped 0; count of bases not matched to a gene: 14. CDR1 and CDR2 from the germline V gene are SGHVS and FNYEAQ. The CDR3 consists of 19 residues. DNA for the CDR3: TGTGCCAGCAGCCCGAATTGGCGGGGGGGATCTCTAGCCAAAAACATTCAGTACTTC. Amino acids: CASSPNWRGGSLAKNIQYF.

The chain uses TRBV7-9 and TRBJ2-7, with 9 bases that match TRBD1. Germline V lookup: CDR1 SEHNR, CDR2 FQNEAQ (reference sequence). The CDR3 has 15 amino acids. Trimming took 5 bases from V and 1 from J; bases not matched to a gene: 6. The CDR3 nucleotides are TGTGCCAGCAGCGCCCCGGGACAGGGTTCCTACGAGCAGTACTTC. It specifies CASSAPGQGSYEQYF.

This sequence joins TRBV19 and TRBJ2-2; tentatively, D is TRBD1 or TRBD2 (5 bases each). The CDR3 covers 15 residues. V lost 5 bases to trimming and J lost 7 bases, with 17 bases between them. Germline V gene lookup returns CDR1 LNHDA and CDR2 SQIVND (reference sequence). The CDR3 is CASSPVLGTIGELFF. CDR3 in DNA: TGTGCCAGTAGTCCTGTACTCGGGACCATCGGGGAGCTGTTTTTT.

Worth noting for this clone: A read error may account for a junction end that differs from germline. The J gene is TRBJ2-1, the V gene TRBV20-1; 7 nucleotides line up with TRBD2. The V gene's germline CDR1 is DFQATT and CDR2 SNEGSKA (reference sequence). CDR3 size: 11 residues. The CDR3 loop is CSARGSGGLVF. DNA for the CDR3: TGCAGTGCTAGAGGTTCGGGGGGTCTCGTCTTC.

The chain links TRBV28 to TRBJ1-1; maybe TRBD1 (5 bases). CDR1 and CDR2 from the germline V gene are MDHEN and SYDVKM. Trimming took 7 bases from V and 11 from J, leaving 17 bases between them. The CDR3 extends over 12 amino acids. The CDR3 is CASIKRGVWAFF. The CDR3 region has the DNA TGTGCCAGCATCAAACGGGGGGTCTGGGCTTTCTTT.

V and J are TRBV18 and TRBJ1-1; D is unclear. The length of the CDR3 is 13 residues. Trimming stripped 9 bases from V and 1 base from J, with 12 bases between. The germline gives CDR1 KGHSH, CDR2 LQKENI. As DNA, the CDR3 is TGTGCCAGTTCGGTACATTCGAACACTGAAGCTTTCTTT. Translating gives CASSVHSNTEAFF.

This clone has a single count. This rearrangement joins TRBV29-1 to TRBJ2-7; D remains unclear. Trimming left V 3 bases short and J 0 bases short, with 9 bases between. This CDR3 comprises 13 residues. Germline V CDR1 and CDR2: SQVTM, ANQGSEA. This CDR3 is CSVEGRLSYEQYF. The CDR3, as DNA: TGCAGCGTTGAGGGCAGGCTCTCCTACGAGCAGTACTTC.

The chain uses TRBV6-1 and TRBJ1-2; TRBD1 might be the D (5 bases). Germline CDR1 reads MNHNS; CDR2 reads SASEGT. Between the trimmed V and J ends, which lost 1 base and 4 bases, there was a span of 10 bases. The CDR3 contains 14 residues. The CDR3 protein is CASSEERTFYGYTF. As DNA, the CDR3 is TGTGCCAGCAGTGAAGAGCGGACATTCTATGGCTACACCTTC.

The rearrangement uses TRBV2 and TRBJ1-5, with TRBD1 identical over 8 bases. CDR1 is SNHLY, CDR2 FYNNEI, per germline. The length of the CDR3 is 14 residues. The V and J ends lost 8 bases and 7 bases, in that order; junction bases with no gene match: 10. This CDR3 reads CASGRRQGNQPQHF. The CDR3 nucleotides read TGTGCCAGCGGGCGGCGACAGGGGAACCAGCCCCAGCATTTT.